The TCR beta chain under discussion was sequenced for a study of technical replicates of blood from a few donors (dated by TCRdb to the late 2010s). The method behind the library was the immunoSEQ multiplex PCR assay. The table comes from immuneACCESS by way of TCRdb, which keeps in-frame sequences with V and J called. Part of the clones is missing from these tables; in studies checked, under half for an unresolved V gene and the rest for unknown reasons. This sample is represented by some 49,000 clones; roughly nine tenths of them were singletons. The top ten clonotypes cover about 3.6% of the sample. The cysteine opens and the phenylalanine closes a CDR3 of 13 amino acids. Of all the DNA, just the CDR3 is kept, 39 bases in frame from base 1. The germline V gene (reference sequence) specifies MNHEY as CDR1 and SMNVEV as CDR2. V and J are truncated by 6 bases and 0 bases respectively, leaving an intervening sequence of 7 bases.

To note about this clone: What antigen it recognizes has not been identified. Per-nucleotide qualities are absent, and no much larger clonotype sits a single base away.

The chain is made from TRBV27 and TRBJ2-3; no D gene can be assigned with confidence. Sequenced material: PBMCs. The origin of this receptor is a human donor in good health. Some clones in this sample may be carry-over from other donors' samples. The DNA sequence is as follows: TGTGCCAGCAGACCCACTAGCACAGATACGCAGTATTTT. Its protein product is CASRPTSTDTQYF.